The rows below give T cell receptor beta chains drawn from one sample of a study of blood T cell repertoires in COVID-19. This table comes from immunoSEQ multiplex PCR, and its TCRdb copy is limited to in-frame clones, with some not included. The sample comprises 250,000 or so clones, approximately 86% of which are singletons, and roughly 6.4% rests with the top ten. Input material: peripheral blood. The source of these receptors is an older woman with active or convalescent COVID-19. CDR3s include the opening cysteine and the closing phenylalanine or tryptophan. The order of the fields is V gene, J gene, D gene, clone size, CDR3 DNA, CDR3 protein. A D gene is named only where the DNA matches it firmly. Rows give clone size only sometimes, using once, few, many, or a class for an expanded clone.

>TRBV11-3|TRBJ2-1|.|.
TGTGCCAGCAGCCCCCCATACAATGAGCAGTTCTTC
CASSPPYNEQFF
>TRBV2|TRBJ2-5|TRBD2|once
TGTGCCAGCAGACCCGCGGGTAGCGGGAGGGAGACCCAGTACTTC
CASRPAGSGRETQYF
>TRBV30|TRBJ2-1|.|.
TGTGCCTCCTCTAGCGACGCCGACAATGAGCAGTTCTTC
CASSSDADNEQFF
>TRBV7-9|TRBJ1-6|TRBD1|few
TGTGCCAGCAGTTCCGGGACAGTCGATTCACCCCTCCACTTT
CASSSGTVDSPLHF
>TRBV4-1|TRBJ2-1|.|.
TGCGCCAGCAGCCGCGCCACAGGGTTTGATAAGTTCTTC
CASSRATGFDKFF
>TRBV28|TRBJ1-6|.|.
TGTGCCACGCGTTGGACACAATATAATTCACCCCTCCACTTT
CATRWTQYNSPLHF
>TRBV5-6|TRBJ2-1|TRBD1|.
TGTGCCAGCAGCTTTGGACAGGGGCCTTCCTCCTACAATGAGCAGTTCTTC
CASSFGQGPSSYNEQFF
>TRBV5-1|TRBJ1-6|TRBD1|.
TGCGCCAGCAGCGGATCGACCGGGACAGGGGGCCATTCACCCCTCCACTTT
CASSGSTGTGGHSPLHF
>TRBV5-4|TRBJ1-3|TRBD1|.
TGTGCCAGCAGCTGGGACAGGGGATTTGGAAACACCATATATTTT
CASSWDRGFGNTIYF
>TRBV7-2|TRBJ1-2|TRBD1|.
TGTGCCAGCAGCTTATCGGTGCGACAGGGGGCCGGAGGTCCTGGCTACACCTTC
CASSLSVRQGAGGPGYTF
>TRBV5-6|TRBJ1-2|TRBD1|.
TGTGCCAGCAGCCCTCGGACAGGGGGAATAGCTATTGGCTACACCTTC
CASSPRTGGIAIGYTF
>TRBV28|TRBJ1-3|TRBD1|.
TGTGCCAGCAGGGACCGTACAGGGGTAGGTGGAAACACCATATATTTT
CASRDRTGVGGNTIYF
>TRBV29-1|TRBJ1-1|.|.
TGCAGCGTCCTGTGGGGGCGAGGCACTGAAGCTTTCTTT
CSVLWGRGTEAFF
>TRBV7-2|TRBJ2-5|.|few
TGTGCCAGCAGTACCGCTAGGGAGTCGACCCAGTACTTC
CASSTARESTQYF
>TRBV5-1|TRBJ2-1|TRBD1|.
TGCGCCAGTCAGCAGGGACGACCGGACAGGGTAGATCAAGGTCCTGAGCAGTTCTTC
CASQQGRPDRVDQGPEQFF
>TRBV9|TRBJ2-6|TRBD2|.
TGTGCCAGCAGGGAGGGACTAGCGGACCCCTCTGGGGCCAACGTCCTGACTTTC
CASREGLADPSGANVLTF
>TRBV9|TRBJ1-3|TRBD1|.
TGTGCCAGCAGCGCGGGGACAGGGACTGGAAACACCATATATTTT
CASSAGTGTGNTIYF
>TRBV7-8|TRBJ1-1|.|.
TGTGCCAGCAGCTTAGAGGGAGGAGGAGTCACTGAAGCTTTCTTT
CASSLEGGGVTEAFF
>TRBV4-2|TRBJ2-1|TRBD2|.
TGTGCCAGCAGCCAATACACTAGCGGGAAATACAATGAGCAGTTCTTC
CASSQYTSGKYNEQFF
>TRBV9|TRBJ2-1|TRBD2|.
TGTGCCAGCAGCGTAGAACGCGGGGGCTACAATGAGCAGTTCTTC
CASSVERGGYNEQFF
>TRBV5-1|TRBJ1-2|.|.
TGCGCCAGCGGCCATGGCGGGGGGCCTGACTATGGCTACACCTTC
CASGHGGGPDYGYTF
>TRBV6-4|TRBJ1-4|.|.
TGTGCCAGCAGTGACTCGTTTGCCAGGGAGGTTGAAAAACTGTTTTTT
CASSDSFAREVEKLFF
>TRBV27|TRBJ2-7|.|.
TGTGCCAGCAGAAAGGGACAATCTACCTACTACGAGCAGTACTTC
CASRKGQSTYYEQYF
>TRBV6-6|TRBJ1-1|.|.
TGTGCCAGCAGTTATGCCAGCACTGAAGCTTTCTTT
CASSYASTEAFF
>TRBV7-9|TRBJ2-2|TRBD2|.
TGTGCCAGCAGCTTAGTTCCTAGCGGGAGGGAGCTGTTTTTT
CASSLVPSGRELFF
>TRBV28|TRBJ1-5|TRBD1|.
TGTGCCAGCACCTTAGAAGGACAGGGCCATCAGCCCCAGCATTTT
CASTLEGQGHQPQHF